This TCR beta chain was observed in a study of T-cell reconstitution after alpha-beta-depleted transplantation in children. Study outcomes and limitations: T cells produced anew were the main source of T-cell counts and diversity one year after transplant. There were reportedly several hundred expanded graft clones from which alpha-beta T cells came about two months after transplant. Surviving thymic progenitors and recipient T cells were the source of high TCRbeta diversity at day 60 in some patients.

Only a few counts were recorded for this clonotype. Its antigen remains unknown. CDR1 is LGHDT and CDR2 is YNNKEL in the germline V gene (reference sequence). This CDR3 is 14 amino acids long. The V gene lost 6 bases and the J gene lost 0 bases, with 12 bases spanning the gap. Unique molecular identifiers tagged the TCRbeta library. Each CDR3 protein is one row after TCRdb ran MiXCR on the PCR reads. The sample has about 870,000 distinct CDR3 sequences; 16% are singletons. The rearrangement joins TRBV3-1 to TRBJ2-7; the D gene is possibly TRBD1 (6 bases). This clonotype was obtained from a male patient between 10 and 17 years old who had a stem cell transplant for acute lymphoblastic leukemia, so the T cells may come from the graft donor. The input for sequencing was PBMCs, mostly from graft donor cells, taken 360 days after TCRalphabeta/CD19-depleted stem cell transplant. The CDR3 sequence: CASSKGQSSYEQYF. The CDR3 DNA is TGTGCCAGCAGTAAGGGACAAAGCTCCTACGAGCAGTACTTC.